The clone carrying this TCR beta chain was detected many times. Its antigen is not identified. The data originate from a study of T-cell reconstitution after alpha-beta-depleted transplantation in children. Study-wide results and caveats: By about two months after transplant, alpha-beta T cells reportedly arose from several hundred graft clones that had expanded.

Unique molecular identifiers were incorporated into the prepared TCRbeta library. TCRdb used MiXCR to reprocess the PCR reads, holding one entry per CDR3 protein. The table shows just over 200,000 distinct CDR3 sequences, with around 7.7% occurring only once. V was clipped by 5 bases and J by 2 bases, with 7 bases between them. The CDR3 covers 11 residues. Germline CDR1 SQVTM, CDR2 ANQGSEA. This rearrangement joins TRBV29-1 to TRBJ2-7; D might be TRBD1 or TRBD2, each matching 5 bases. The source is a male patient under 10 years old who had a stem cell transplant for acute myeloid leukemia, so the T cells may come from the graft donor. Sample: PBMCs, mostly from graft donor cells, taken 360 days after TCRalphabeta/CD19-depleted stem cell transplant. The CDR3 DNA sequence: TGCAGCGTTAGGGGACCCTACGAGCAGTACTTC. This encodes CSVRGPYEQYF.